This T cell receptor (beta chain) stems from a study of blood T cell repertoires in COVID-19. Study information: Specimens from acute and convalescent COVID-19 originated in the United States, Italy and Spain. PBMCs, B-cell-depleted T cells, or T cells were the source of the cDNA or gDNA that made up the material.

As handled by the study authors: How many nucleated cells were present was estimated from reference gene primer amplification. TCRdb's copy holds only in-frame clones and misses some; the assay was immunoSEQ multiplex PCR. Clonal size and the V and J genes are those of that table, whereas D and trimming came from the DNA. The sample includes 100,000 to 150,000 clones, about 70% seen only once; the top ten take 5.5%. This CDR3 comprises 12 residues. Trimming removed 4 bases from V and 1 base from J, with 5 bases in between. Germline CDR1 SGHTA, CDR2 FQGNSA. The TCR originated in a man aged 60 to 75 with acute or convalescent COVID-19. The genes are TRBV7-2 and TRBJ2-7; no reliable D call. Sequencing input: peripheral blood. CDR3 sequence (DNA): TGTGCCAGCAGCTCCCCGTCCTACGAGCAGTACTTC. This gives the protein CASSSPSYEQYF.